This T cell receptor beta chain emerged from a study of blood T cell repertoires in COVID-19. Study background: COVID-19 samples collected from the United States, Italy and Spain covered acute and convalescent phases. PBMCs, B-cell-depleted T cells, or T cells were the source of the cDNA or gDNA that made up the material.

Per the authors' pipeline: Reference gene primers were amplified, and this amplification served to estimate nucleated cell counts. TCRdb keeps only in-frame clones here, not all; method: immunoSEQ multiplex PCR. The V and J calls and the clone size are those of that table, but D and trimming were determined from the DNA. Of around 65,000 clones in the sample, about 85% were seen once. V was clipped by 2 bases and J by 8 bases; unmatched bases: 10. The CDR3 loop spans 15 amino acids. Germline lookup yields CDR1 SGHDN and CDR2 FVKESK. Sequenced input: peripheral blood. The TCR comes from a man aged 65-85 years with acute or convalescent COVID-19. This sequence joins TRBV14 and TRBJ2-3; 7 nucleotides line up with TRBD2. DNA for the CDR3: TGTGCCAGCAGCCAAACCGGGGGGTCCTCGGGTACGCAGTATTTT. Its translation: CASSQTGGSSGTQYF.